Each of the 28 T cell receptor beta chains below was sequenced from the same sample in a study of tumor and adjacent non-tumor tissue in lung cancer. The library came from three nested PCR rounds adapted from ARM-PCR protocols. TCRdb called the multiplex PCR reads again in MiXCR, with one record for every CDR3 protein. The sample lists 65,000 to 90,000 distinct CDR3 sequences, roughly 76% occurring once. No cell sorting was done before RNA was extracted from the tissue. Sequenced input: lung tumor tissue. The source of these receptors is a woman aged 45-59 years with non-small cell lung cancer.

The rearrangement links TRBV11-2 to TRBJ1-2; 7 bases map to TRBD1. The junction had 3 bases not matched to a gene; V was cut back by 2 bases and J by 6 bases. The CDR3 sequence is 13 residues long. Looked up from germline, CDR1 is SGHAT and CDR2 is FQNNGV. The CDR3: CASSLTGVNGYTF. The CDR3 DNA reads as TGTGCCAGCAGCTTAACAGGGGTAAATGGCTACACCTTC.

The rearrangement links TRBV11-1 to TRBJ1-1; D is perhaps TRBD1 (6 bases). V was shortened by 10 bases and J by 1 base, with 13 bases between the two germline ends. Germline CDR1 and CDR2: SGHAT and FQDESV (reference sequence). The CDR3 length is 13 residues. In nucleotides, the CDR3 is TGTGCCATCAGAAAGACAGGGAACACTGAAGCTTTCTTT. Translation: CAIRKTGNTEAFF.

This clonotype was detected only once. The chain recombines TRBV7-9 with TRBJ2-1, with TRBD1 matching over 9 bases. V shed 6 bases, J shed 8 bases, and the junction held 11 bases outside the gene matches. Per germline, CDR1 SEHNR and CDR2 FQNEAQ (reference sequence). This CDR3 is 15 amino acids long. The CDR3: CASSSPEQGAYEQFF. The CDR3 nucleotides read TGTGCCAGCAGTTCTCCGGAACAGGGGGCCTATGAGCAGTTCTTC.

Concerning this clonotype itself: Just one base apart from a much larger clone, this may be a read error. CDR3 region: CASSIHYEQYF. Here the CDR3 DNA reads TGTGCCAGCAGCATACACTACGAGCAGTACTTC. V is TRBV28 and J is TRBJ2-7; D is uncertain. Germline V gives CDR1 MDHEN, CDR2 SYDVKM. The CDR3 totals 11 residues. V lost 6 bases to trimming and J lost 3 bases, with 6 bases between them.

With regard to this clonotype: At one boundary the junction diverges from the germline segment, which might be a read error. The rearrangement uses TRBV20-1 and TRBJ2-3; D unclear. The length of the CDR3 is 15 residues. The germline V gene encodes CDR1 DFQATT and CDR2 SNEGSKA (reference sequence). CDR3 amino acids: CSARDSGSSTDAQYF. The DNA for the CDR3 is TGCAGTGCTAGAGATTCGGGCAGTAGCACAGATGCGCAGTATTTT.

In regard to this clonotype: One end of the junction is discordant with germline, which a read error may explain. The CDR3 nucleotides are TGCGCCAGCAGTCAAGAATTTAGCGGGACGGTGAGCTCCTACAATGAGCAGTTCTTC. Protein: CASSQEFSGTVSSYNEQFF. The V and J genes are TRBV4-3 and TRBJ2-1; 8 bases are a match to TRBD2. The germline V gene encodes CDR1 LGHNA and CDR2 YSLEER. The CDR3 has 19 amino acids.

As to this clonotype: Germline and junction disagree at one end, which may indicate a read error. The chain carries TRBV11-3 and TRBJ2-1; D is perhaps TRBD1 or TRBD2 (5 bases each). Germline assignment: CDR1 SGHNT and CDR2 YENEEA. CDR3 size: 15 residues. CDR3 sequence: CTSGLGTSERNEQFF. As DNA, the CDR3 is TGTACCAGCGGCTTAGGGACCAGCGAGAGAAATGAGCAGTTCTTC.

J is TRBJ1-1 and V is TRBV6-5; D gene uncertain. Per germline, CDR1 MNHEY and CDR2 SVGAGI. This CDR3 has 14 residues. V lost 6 bases and J lost 5, with 16 bases in between. As DNA, the CDR3 is TGTGCCAGCAGAGACGGTAACAGACCTACTGAAGCTTTCTTT. Translation: CASRDGNRPTEAFF.

Comments on this clonotype: The junction does not match germline at one end; this may be a read error. The CDR3 bases are TGTGTCAGCAGCCCCTGGACAAGACAAGAGACTCAGTACTTC. It yields the protein CVSSPWTRQETQYF. The V call is TRBV11-2, the J call TRBJ2-5; TRBD1 is a possible D gene (5 bases). The V gene's germline CDR1 is SGHAT and CDR2 FQNNGV. This CDR3 is built from 14 residues.

Remarks on this clonotype: One end of the junction does not line up with germline, which may come from a read error. This CDR3 reads CANSLVAGRTGPYEQYF. As DNA, the CDR3 is TGTGCCAACAGCTTAGTCGCGGGACGCACGGGGCCCTATGAACAGTACTTC. The rearrangement links TRBV11-2 to TRBJ2-7, with D perhaps TRBD2 (6 bases). Germline CDR1 is SGHAT and CDR2 is FQNNGV. The length of the CDR3 is 17 residues.

About this clonotype: At one of its ends the junction is not consistent with the germline gene, which may arise from a read error. V usage is TRBV5-6 and J usage is TRBJ1-1; the D is unclear. Germline V CDR1 and CDR2: SGHDT, YYEEEE. The CDR3 sequence is 13 residues long. CDR3 bases: TGTGCCAGCAGCTTGCCCGGGAACACTGAAGCTATATTT. This translates into CASSLPGNTEAIF.

This clonotype was recorded only once. The junction does not match germline at one end; this may be a read error. The gene calls are TRBV20-1 and TRBJ2-3, with 10 bases that match TRBD2. Per the germline V gene, CDR1 is DFQATT and CDR2 is SNEGSKA (reference sequence). CDR3 size: 17 residues. The CDR3: CNAGGPGSSGSTDAQYF. The CDR3 DNA follows: TGCAATGCAGGGGGCCCCGGGTCTAGCGGGAGCACAGATGCGCAGTATTTT.

V and J are TRBV11-2 and TRBJ2-1, with a weak D call TRBD2 (5 bases). The CDR3 has 15 residues. Germline loops: CDR1 SGHAT, CDR2 FQNNGV. CDR3 bases: TGTGTCACCAGCTTAGTTCGAGGGCCTTACAATGAGCAGTTCTTC. It encodes CVTSLVRGPYNEQFF.

Points on this clonotype: A read error may produce the germline difference seen at one junction end. As DNA, the CDR3 is TGTGCCAGCAGTCCCCGAGGTATAGGGTACGACGAGCAGCACTTC. It yields the protein CASSPRGIGYDEQHF. J is TRBJ2-7 and V is TRBV28; no firm D call. Germline values: CDR1 MDHEN, CDR2 SYDVKM. This CDR3 region has 15 residues.

On this clonotype: Lacking the conserved final phenylalanine or tryptophan, this CDR3 likely reflects a read error. V gene TRBV28 combines with J gene TRBJ2-7; D gene unclear. V was pared by 6 bases and J by 1 base, with 10 bases between. This CDR3 contains 13 residues. Per germline, CDR1 MDHEN and CDR2 SYDVKM. The CDR3 DNA is TGTGCCAGCAGGTTGGTCAATTCCTACGAGCAGTACTTG. Its protein is CASRLVNSYEQYL.

Concerning this clonotype: Germline and junction disagree at one end, which may indicate a read error. CDR3 nucleotides: TGTCCCAGCAGCTTTATAGAGGGAGGAGACAATGAGCGGTTCTTC. Translated, it gives CPSSFIEGGDNERFF. The rearrangement joins TRBV11-2 to TRBJ2-1; perhaps TRBD2 as D (6 bases). Germline CDR1 SGHAT, CDR2 FQNNGV. The CDR3 spans 15 residues.

Details on this clonotype: The junction shows a germline mismatch at one end, possibly a read error. CDR3 nucleotide sequence: TGTGCCAGCAGCAAACCAGGGGGGGAGGCCCAGCACTTC. Its protein is CASSKPGGEAQHF. The chain carries TRBV11-3 and TRBJ2-5, with D tentatively TRBD1 or TRBD2 (7 bases each). The CDR3 covers 13 residues. Germline V gives CDR1 SGHNT, CDR2 YENEEA.

V gene TRBV24-1 combines with J gene TRBJ2-3; D is ambiguous. Per germline, CDR1 KGHDR and CDR2 SFDVKD. Trimming left V 4 bases short and J 1 base short, with 14 bases between. This CDR3 region has 16 residues. The CDR3 loop is CATSDTTVKGTDTQYF. CDR3 DNA sequence: TGTGCCACCAGTGACACCACTGTTAAGGGCACAGATACGCAGTATTTT.

This clonotype was recorded once. The V and J genes are TRBV28 and TRBJ1-6; D uncertain. The CDR3 consists of 15 residues. Trimming shortened V by 9 bases and J by 9 bases, and 21 bases separated the two germline ends. Germline CDR1 is MDHEN and CDR2 is SYDVKM. The CDR3 region has the DNA TGTGCCAGGAGTACGCACAGTGGGCTAGTTTCACCCCTCCACTTT. Translating it yields CARSTHSGLVSPLHF.

About this clonotype itself: Relative to the germline gene, one junction end is altered; a read error may explain this. This rearrangement joins TRBV20-1 to TRBJ2-5; 9 bases are shared with TRBD2. Germline CDR1 and CDR2: DFQATT and SNEGSKA (reference sequence). The CDR3 has 14 amino acids. CDR3 DNA: TGCAGTGCTAGAGCAGGGACTAGCTCCAAGACCCAGTGCTTC. Translating it yields CSARAGTSSKTQCF.

In regard to this clonotype: Without the conserved terminal phenylalanine or tryptophan, this CDR3 likely stems from a read error. This chain joins TRBV29-1 and TRBJ2-3; 7 bases are shared with TRBD1. V was clipped by 2 bases and J by 5 bases; unmatched bases: 13. CDR3 length: 16 residues. Germline CDR1 and CDR2: SQVTM and ANQGSEA. The CDR3 DNA reads TGCAGCGTTGAACCCCTCGACAGGGATTGGGGAGATACGCAGTATTAT. Translation: CSVEPLDRDWGDTQYY.

To note about this clonotype: At one end, the junction sequence differs from germline, possibly due to a read error. V and J are TRBV12-3 or TRBV12-4 and TRBJ2-7; D might be TRBD1 (5 bases). The CDR3 runs 12 residues. Here the CDR3 DNA reads TGTACCAGCACTCGACAGCTTAGGGAGCAGTACTTC. Protein: CTSTRQLREQYF.

Concerning this clonotype itself: At one boundary the junction diverges from the germline segment, which might be a read error. The chain uses TRBV20-1 and TRBJ2-5; D remains unclear. The CDR3 runs 14 residues. Germline CDR1 and CDR2: DFQATT and SNEGSKA (reference sequence). The CDR3 nucleotides are TGCACTGCTCCGAACATTAACTTTCAAGAGACACAGTACTTC. Translating it yields CTAPNINFQETQYF.

Comment on this clonotype: Its ends do not fully match the called genes, so a read error is possible. The J gene is TRBJ2-1, the V gene TRBV5-4, with D maybe TRBD2 (5 bases). Germline assignment: CDR1 SGHNT and CDR2 YYREEE (reference sequence). CDR3 length: 15 residues. The DNA of the CDR3 is TGTGTCAGTAGCTTGTATAGCGCTGACTACAATGAGCAGTTTTTC. This codes for CVSSLYSADYNEQFF. The whole variable domain, remainder taken from reference TRBV5-4 and TRBJ2-1, is ETGVTQSPTHLIKTRGQQVTLRCSSQSGHNTVSWYQQALGQGPQFIFQYYREEENGRGNFPPRFSGLQFPNYSSELNVNALELDDSALYLCVSSLYSADYNEQFFGPGTRLTVL.

The V and J genes are TRBV5-4 and TRBJ1-2, with TRBD1 identical over 9 bases. This CDR3 region has 15 residues. CDR1 is SGHNT and CDR2 is YYREEE in the germline V gene (reference sequence). CDR3 DNA sequence: TGTGTTAGCAGCTTGGAGGGACAGGGTAGGCTTGGCTACACCTTC. It yields the protein CVSSLEGQGRLGYTF.

As concerns this clonotype: One end of the junction varies from germline; a read error may be responsible. The V call is TRBV6-1, the J call TRBJ2-1; 10 nucleotides match TRBD2. Germline-derived CDR1 and CDR2 are MNHNS and SASEGT. This CDR3 has 15 residues. The DNA of the CDR3 is TGTGCCACCAGTTATCGACTAGCGGGTACGGTTATGCAGTTCTTC. Amino acid sequence: CATSYRLAGTVMQFF.

Concerning this clonotype: A much bigger clone sits one base away, suggesting this may be a read error. The V gene is TRBV7-9, the J gene TRBJ2-7; D is perhaps TRBD2 (6 bases). Trimming removed 2 bases from V and 11 bases from J, with 16 bases in between. The CDR3 is 13 amino acids. The germline V gene encodes CDR1 SEHNR and CDR2 FQNEAQ (reference sequence). The CDR3 loop is CASSLMEGNWEYF. For the CDR3, the DNA is TGTGCCAGCAGCTTAATGGAGGGGAATTGGGAGTACTTC. The whole variable domain, remainder taken from reference TRBV7-9 and TRBJ2-7, is DTGVSQNPRHKITKRGQNVTFRCDPISEHNRLYWYRQTLGQGPEFLTYFQNEAQLEKSRLLSDRFSAERPKGSFSTLEIQRTEQGDSAMYLCASSLMEGNWEYFGPGTRLTVT.

This clonotype has ten or more counts. The chain is built from TRBV20-1 and TRBJ2-5; the match to TRBD2 covers 12 bases. After removal of 1 base from V and 1 base from J, the junction contained 13 bases not matched to a gene. This CDR3 is built from 19 residues. Germline V gene sequence: CDR1 DFQATT, CDR2 SNEGSKA (reference sequence). CDR3 amino acids: CSARASGASGRAFQETQYF. CDR3 nucleotide sequence: TGCAGTGCTAGAGCTTCTGGGGCTAGCGGGAGGGCCTTCCAAGAGACCCAGTACTTC.